What follows are 32 T cell receptor beta chains derived from one specimen sequenced in a study of blood T cell repertoires in COVID-19. Some clones are missing from TCRdb's copy, which holds only in-frame ones; the method was immunoSEQ multiplex PCR. The table records just over 250,000 clones, around 87% of them present only once. The sequenced sample consisted of peripheral blood. These receptors came from a woman aged 50 to 60 with acute or convalescent COVID-19.

The CDR3 DNA reads as TGTGCCAGCAGGGATAGCGGGAGTGACGACAATGAGCAGTTCTTC. Amino acids: CASRDSGSDDNEQFF. The rearrangement joins TRBV2 to TRBJ2-1; 9 bases agree with TRBD2. This CDR3 is built from 15 residues. The germline gives CDR1 SNHLY, CDR2 FYNNEI. Trimming took 6 bases from V and 5 from J; bases not matched to a gene: 8.

The chain combines TRBV28 with TRBJ2-3, with 7 bases matching TRBD1. CDR1 is MDHEN, CDR2 SYDVKM, per germline. This CDR3 has 16 residues. Unmatched junction bases numbered 9, after V lost 4 bases and J lost 2 bases. CDR3 amino acids: CASSSRTGPHTDTQYF. The CDR3 bases are TGTGCCAGCAGTTCCCGGACAGGACCCCACACAGATACGCAGTATTTT. The full variable domain, in which reference TRBV28 and TRBJ2-3 provide the parts outside the CDR3, is DVKVTQSSRYLVKRTGEKVFLECVQDMDHENMFWYRQDPGLGLRLIYFSYDVKMKEKGDIPEGYSVSREKKERFSLILESASTNQTSMYLCASSSRTGPHTDTQYFGPGTRLTVL.

This clone was picked up a small number of times. The chain has TRBV4-3 and TRBJ2-1; 7 bases are a match to TRBD2. V shed 2 bases and J 7 bases; nucleotides not matched to a gene: 17. CDR3 size: 18 residues. Germline-derived CDR1 and CDR2 are LGHNA and YSLEER. The CDR3 is CASSQTGRAGEGDNEQFF. The CDR3 DNA reads as TGCGCCAGCAGCCAAACCGGTCGTGCGGGAGAAGGGGATAATGAGCAGTTCTTC.

The DNA of the CDR3 is TGTGCCAGCAGCCAAGATCAGGGTTACACCGGGGAGCTGTTTTTT. Protein: CASSQDQGYTGELFF. The V call is TRBV3-1 (or the pseudogene TRBV3-2), the J call TRBJ2-2; a weak D match, TRBD1 (5 bases). Germline V gene lookup returns CDR1 LGHDT and CDR2 YNNKEL (reference sequence). V was trimmed by 0 bases and J by 3 bases, leaving 8 bases between them. This CDR3 is built from 15 residues.

This clone showed up just once. The chain combines TRBV11-3 with TRBJ2-3; possible D gene TRBD1, 5 bases. CDR1 is SGHNT and CDR2 is YENEEA in the germline V gene. The V end was cut by 4 bases, the J end by 8 bases, with 13 bases between. The CDR3 covers 13 residues. The CDR3 sequence is CASSWTRESTQYF. The CDR3 DNA is TGTGCCAGCAGCTGGACCAGGGAAAGTACGCAGTATTTT.

The chain carries TRBV10-1 and TRBJ2-5; 15 bases map to TRBD2. Germline V gene lookup returns CDR1 WNHNN and CDR2 SYGVQD (reference sequence). The CDR3 is 18 residues long. V trimming: 4 bases; J trimming: 4 bases; junction bases outside the gene matches: 10. CDR3 residues: CASSAEGLAGGIPETQYF. DNA of the CDR3: TGCGCCAGCAGTGCGGAGGGACTAGCGGGAGGTATCCCAGAGACCCAGTACTTC.

The J gene is TRBJ2-1, the V gene TRBV9; TRBD2 is a possible D gene (6 bases). The CDR3 is made up of 16 amino acids. V lost 4 bases, J lost 9 bases, and 23 bases lay in between. CDR1 SGDLS and CDR2 YYNGEE come from the germline V gene. CDR3 DNA: TGTGCCAGCAGCTTATCCGGGACTTCTGCTGTGGGTGAGCAGTTCTTC. Amino acids: CASSLSGTSAVGEQFF.

The gene calls are TRBV28 and TRBJ1-3; D is unclear. V lost 6 bases to trimming and J lost 0 bases, with 12 bases between them. This CDR3 contains 15 residues. Germline V gene sequence: CDR1 MDHEN, CDR2 SYDVKM. Here the CDR3 reads CASRPVEFSGNTIYF. As DNA, the CDR3 is TGTGCCAGCAGACCTGTGGAGTTCTCTGGAAACACCATATATTTT.

Note on this clone: Additional DNA sequences in this sample encode the identical CDR3. This sequence joins TRBV12-3 or TRBV12-4 and TRBJ2-3; no clear D gene. This CDR3 comprises 12 residues. V gave up 6 bases and J gave up 0 bases, with 4 bases separating them. In DNA, the CDR3 is TGTGCCAGCAGGTCTAGCACAGATACGCAGTATTTT. It translates to CASRSSTDTQYF.

The rearrangement links TRBV5-5 to TRBJ1-1; 7 nucleotides match TRBD1. The trim removed 3 bases at V and 10 bases at J, leaving 12 bases unmatched. The CDR3 has 14 residues. Germline CDR1 is SGHKS and CDR2 is YYEKEE (reference sequence). DNA for the CDR3: TGTGCCAGCAGCTCCGGAGGGGGGACAGCCGTAGCTTTCTTT. Translated: CASSSGGGTAVAFF.

This clone was detected once. The chain recombines TRBV20-1 with TRBJ2-1, with unresolved D. This CDR3 region has 11 residues. Trimming shortened V by 1 base and J by 9 bases, and 7 bases separated the two germline ends. The germline gives CDR1 DFQATT, CDR2 SNEGSKA (reference sequence). This CDR3 is CSARVDSEQFF. Here the CDR3 DNA reads TGCAGTGCTAGAGTTGATAGTGAGCAGTTCTTC.

The count of this clone is one. The chain recombines TRBV7-2 with TRBJ1-5; 7 bases agree with TRBD1. Germline CDR1 reads SGHTA; CDR2 reads FQGNSA. The V segment lost 0 bases and the J segment 6 bases; nucleotides outside the gene matches: 5. The CDR3 sequence is 15 residues long. CDR3 residues: CASSLAAGGGQPQHF. CDR3 bases: TGTGCCAGCAGCTTAGCGGCAGGGGGTGGTCAGCCCCAGCATTTT.

The V and J genes are TRBV7-8 and TRBJ1-3; D gene uncertain. This CDR3 contains 15 residues. Germline V gene sequence: CDR1 SGHVS, CDR2 FQNEAQ. The V gene lost 2 bases and the J gene lost 2 bases, with 10 bases spanning the gap. The CDR3 bases are TGTGCCAGCAGCTTAAGTCAGTTTGCTGGAAACACCATATATTTT. Translation gives CASSLSQFAGNTIYF. Filled out from reference TRBV7-8 and TRBJ1-3, the complete variable domain reads GAGVSQSPRYKVAKRGQDVALRCDPISGHVSLFWYQQALGQGPEFLTYFQNEAQLDKSGLPSDRFFAERPEGSVSTLKIQRTQQEDSAVYLCASSLSQFAGNTIYFGEGSWLTVV.

This chain connects TRBV5-1 to TRBJ1-6; 9 bases align to TRBD1. Germline CDR1 reads SGHRS; CDR2 reads YFSETQ. The CDR3 has 14 amino acids. The ends lost 5 bases at V and 7 bases at J; junction bases unmatched: 4. CDR3: CASRRTGENSPLHF. CDR3 sequence (DNA): TGCGCCAGCAGAAGGACAGGGGAGAATTCACCCCTCCACTTT.

This chain uses TRBV7-8 with TRBJ1-5; TRBD1 might be the D (6 bases). V lost 6 bases, J lost 4 bases, and 19 bases lay in between. This CDR3 is 16 amino acids long. Germline CDR1 and CDR2: SGHVS and FQNEAQ. The CDR3 bases are TGTGCCAGCAGTTCTAGTGGGGGGAGGGGGAATCAGCCCCAGCATTTT. This sequence encodes CASSSSGGRGNQPQHF.

The chain combines TRBV30 with TRBJ2-3, with D hard to call. Germline V gene lookup returns CDR1 GTSNPN and CDR2 SVGIG (reference sequence). CDR3 length equals 12 residues. The V gene lost 1 base and the J gene lost 6 bases, with 8 bases spanning the gap. The DNA for the CDR3 is TGTGCCTGGAGTGCCCAGTGGGATACGCAGTATTTT. This sequence encodes CAWSAQWDTQYF.

V is TRBV7-2 and J is TRBJ2-7; D uncertain. This CDR3 is built from 14 residues. V lost 5 bases and J lost 5, with 16 bases in between. Germline-derived CDR1 and CDR2 are SGHTA and FQGNSA. DNA for the CDR3: TGTGCCAGCAGCCCCTCCACTAACCGTCACGAGCAGTACTTC. It codes for CASSPSTNRHEQYF.

The gene calls are TRBV9 and TRBJ2-5; D is perhaps TRBD1 (5 bases). CDR3 length: 14 amino acids. Per the germline V gene, CDR1 is SGDLS and CDR2 is YYNGEE. With 3 bases removed from V and 5 bases from J, the gap between germline ends came to 14 bases. CDR3 DNA: TGTGCCAGCAGCGAATGGGATGGGGCTGAGACCCAGTACTTC. Encoded protein: CASSEWDGAETQYF.

This clone was detected once. This chain links TRBV6-1 with TRBJ2-2; a weak D match, TRBD1 (5 bases). CDR1 and CDR2 from the germline V gene are MNHNS and SASEGT. This CDR3 comprises 17 residues. V lost 4 bases and J 0 bases, leaving 15 bases between the germline ends. The CDR3 DNA reads as TGTGCCAGCAGTGTACCCAGGGCCCGTCCGAACACCGGGGAGCTGTTTTTT. Translated, it gives CASSVPRARPNTGELFF.

V and J are TRBV28 and TRBJ2-2, with a tentative D call TRBD1 (6 bases). Trimming removed 7 bases from V and 4 bases from J, with 10 bases in between. Germline V lookup: CDR1 MDHEN, CDR2 SYDVKM. The length of the CDR3 is 13 residues. CDR3 DNA: TGTGCCAGCACTCGGACAGCCACCGGGGAGCTGTTTTTT. As protein: CASTRTATGELFF.

The table lists this clone with a count of one. The V and J genes are TRBV27 and TRBJ2-1; TRBD1 might be the D (5 bases). The CDR3 contains 15 residues. Germline lookup yields CDR1 MNHEY and CDR2 SMNVEV (reference sequence). Trimming left V 7 bases short and J 5 bases short, with 18 bases between. CDR3 nucleotides: TGTGCCAGCACCCAATCCCCAGGGTTCGACAATGAGCAGTTCTTC. Translation: CASTQSPGFDNEQFF.

The V call is TRBV19, the J call TRBJ1-5; D uncertain. CDR3 length: 13 residues. Between the trimmed V and J ends, which lost 6 bases and 6 bases, there was a span of 12 bases. The germline gives CDR1 LNHDA, CDR2 SQIVND (reference sequence). In DNA form, the CDR3 reads TGTGCCAGTAGCATTGAGCTGGTTCAGCCCCAGCATTTT. It specifies CASSIELVQPQHF.

The chain uses TRBV4-1 and TRBJ2-7, with D possibly matching TRBD2 (6 bases). V was clipped by 0 bases and J by 4 bases, with 10 bases between them. CDR3 length: 14 residues. Germline V gene sequence: CDR1 MGHRA, CDR2 YSYEKL. DNA for the CDR3: TGCGCCAGCAGCCAAGAGGGGGGAGCATACGAGCAGTACTTC. This gives the protein CASSQEGGAYEQYF.

The chain links TRBV6-1 to TRBJ2-4; D is uncertain. V lost 0 bases, J lost 7 bases, and 16 bases lay in between. The germline gives CDR1 MNHNS, CDR2 SASEGT. The CDR3 length is 16 residues. DNA of the CDR3: TGTGCCAGCAGTGAAGCGGTAGATCCCCGAAAGAACATTCAGTACTTC. Protein product: CASSEAVDPRKNIQYF.

J is TRBJ1-6 and V is TRBV7-2; maybe TRBD1 (6 bases). There are 16 residues in the CDR3. Trimming cost V 5 bases and J 9 bases, with 20 bases left between them. In germline, CDR1 is SGHTA, CDR2 FQGNSA. CDR3 nucleotide sequence: TGTGCCAGCAGCCCGTACCAGGGGAAAATGGGTTCACCCCTCCACTTT. Translation: CASSPYQGKMGSPLHF. The full variable domain, its missing parts supplied by reference TRBV7-2 and TRBJ1-6, is GAGVSQSPSNKVTEKGKDVELRCDPISGHTALYWYRQSLGQGLEFLIYFQGNSAPDKSGLPSDRFSAERTGGSVSTLTIQRTQQEDSAVYLCASSPYQGKMGSPLHFGNGTRLTVT.

This clone occurred a few times. The V gene is TRBV28, the J gene TRBJ2-4, with TRBD2 matching over 10 bases. Germline V CDR1 and CDR2: MDHEN, SYDVKM. This CDR3 comprises 16 residues. The junction had 6 bases not matched to a gene; V was cut back by 7 bases and J by 0 bases. The CDR3 DNA reads as TGTGCCAGCACCATCGGACTAGCGGTAGCCAAAAACATTCAGTACTTC. It yields the protein CASTIGLAVAKNIQYF.

As for this clone: Distinct nucleotide sequences in the sample also encode this CDR3. CDR3 nucleotides: TGTGCCAGCAGGGACAGCCACTATGGCTACACCTTC. Its protein is CASRDSHYGYTF. The rearrangement joins TRBV28 to TRBJ1-2, with a weak D call TRBD1 (6 bases). CDR3 length: 12 residues. Germline V lookup: CDR1 MDHEN, CDR2 SYDVKM. The ends were cut back, 6 bases at V and 3 bases at J, with 8 bases in the middle.

This rearrangement joins TRBV27 to TRBJ1-6, with D maybe TRBD1 (5 bases). Trimming left V 6 bases short and J 5 bases short, with 5 bases between. The CDR3 is 12 residues long. Germline values: CDR1 MNHEY, CDR2 SMNVEV (reference sequence). In DNA form, the CDR3 reads TGTGCCAGCAGGGGGCATAATTCACCCCTCCACTTT. Translating it yields CASRGHNSPLHF.

The rearrangement links TRBV7-2 to TRBJ1-1; D ambiguous. CDR1 and CDR2 from the germline V gene are SGHTA and FQGNSA. This CDR3 has 13 amino acids. Trimming stripped 5 bases from V and 2 bases from J, with 9 bases between. This chain's CDR3 is CASSDYINTEAFF. CDR3 bases: TGTGCCAGCAGCGACTACATTAACACTGAAGCTTTCTTT.

The chain is built from TRBV24-1 and TRBJ2-1; D is unclear. The germline CDR1 and CDR2 sequences are KGHDR and SFDVKD. This CDR3 comprises 17 residues. V lost 3 bases and J lost 2, with 16 bases in between. The DNA for the CDR3 is TGTGCCACCAGTGATCCCCGCCAAACTGATACCTACAATGAGCAGTTCTTC. Translated: CATSDPRQTDTYNEQFF.

The chain employs TRBV19 and TRBJ1-1, with 12 bases that match TRBD1. The ends lost 5 bases at V and 1 base at J; junction bases unmatched: 8. The CDR3 runs to 17 residues. Per the germline V gene, CDR1 is LNHDA and CDR2 is SQIVND (reference sequence). The CDR3 spells CASSRWDRGLQNTEAFF. In DNA form, the CDR3 reads TGTGCCAGTAGTCGTTGGGACAGGGGGCTACAGAACACTGAAGCTTTCTTT. Looking up the rest from reference TRBV19 and TRBJ1-1 gives the full variable domain: DGGITQSPKYLFRKEGQNVTLSCEQNLNHDAMYWYRQDPGQGLRLIYYSQIVNDFQKGDIAEGYSVSREKKESFPLTVTSAQKNPTAFYLCASSRWDRGLQNTEAFFGQGTRLTVV.

V gene TRBV7-9 combines with J gene TRBJ2-1; the match to TRBD1 covers 7 bases. The CDR3 runs 14 residues. The V gene end was trimmed by 7 bases and the J gene end by 5 bases; junction bases not matched to a gene: 8. Germline-derived CDR1 and CDR2 are SEHNR and FQNEAQ (reference sequence). The DNA of the CDR3 is TGTGCCAGCATCTCGGCCGGGACAGACAATGAGCAGTTCTTC. Translation gives CASISAGTDNEQFF. Complete variable domain (other parts from reference TRBV7-9 and TRBJ2-1): DTGVSQNPRHKITKRGQNVTFRCDPISEHNRLYWYRQTLGQGPEFLTYFQNEAQLEKSRLLSDRFSAERPKGSFSTLEIQRTEQGDSAMYLCASISAGTDNEQFFGPGTRLTVL.